This T cell receptor (beta chain) is from a study of T cells in Graves' hyperthyroidism and ophthalmopathy. Study results and limitations: From stable hyperthyroidism, ophthalmopathy was separated by a 13 V-J model.

Notes on this clonotype: Antigen: not known.

Ophthalmopathy patients showed a Clinical Activity Score of at least 3, NOSPECS grade of at least 4 and duration under 3 months. Diagnoses were made from clinical symptoms, serum measures (thyroxine and TRAb), thyroid ultrasound and orbital computed tomography. PBMCs were obtained from about 9.9 ml fresh peripheral blood. Regions amplified from RNA transcripts were the TCR beta CDR3 regions. The TCR CDR3 first-round RT-PCR relied on the HTBI primer set. A single record per CDR3 protein comes from TCRdb applying MiXCR to the multiplex PCR reads. The sample contains hundreds of thousands of distinct CDR3 sequences, about a sixth of which appear only once. The sample comprised blood. The TCR sequence derives from a woman aged 40 to 50 with Graves' ophthalmopathy.

DNA of the CDR3: TGCAGTGCTTTACCCACAGCGGGAGGGCTCACTTCCTACGAGCAGTACTTC. Its protein product is CSALPTAGGLTSYEQYF. The chain joins TRBV20-1 to TRBJ2-7; the match to TRBD2 covers 10 bases. CDR3 length equals 17 residues. CDR1 and CDR2 from the germline V gene are DFQATT and SNEGSKA (reference sequence). With V trimmed by 5 bases and J by 1 base, 14 bases remained unmatched.